These T cell receptor beta chains were read from a single sample in a study of blood T cell repertoires in COVID-19. Method: immunoSEQ multiplex PCR; TCRdb's copy keeps in-frame clones and lacks some. The sample records 60,000 to 75,000 clones, 70% to 85% being singletons. Sequences were obtained from peripheral blood. All receptors derive from a woman in her fifties or sixties with acute or convalescent COVID-19. The CDR3 runs from the conserved cysteine through the conserved F or W. The D gene is left open where the match is weak. Not every row has a clone size; where given, it reads once, few, many or a size class.

j_call,d_call,clone_size,v_call,cdr3_aa,cdr3_nt
TRBJ2-7,NA,NA,TRBV6-6,CASSYGGGDPYEQYF,TGTGCCAGCAGTTACGGAGGGGGCGACCCCTACGAGCAGTACTTC
TRBJ1-5,NA,few,TRBV2,CASTEGGGASNQPQHF,TGTGCCAGCACCGAAGGGGGGGGCGCGAGCAATCAGCCCCAGCATTTT
TRBJ2-1,TRBD2,NA,TRBV9,CASSGDLTSAEQFF,TGTGCCAGCAGCGGAGACTTGACTAGCGCTGAGCAGTTCTTC
TRBJ2-4,NA,NA,TRBV3-1/TRBV3-2,CASSYPIFDRRLAKNIQYF,TGTGCCAGCAGCTACCCTATATTTGACAGGCGACTAGCCAAAAACATTCAGTACTTC
TRBJ2-7,TRBD1,NA,TRBV10-3,CAISDDRGSEQYF,TGTGCCATCAGTGATGACAGGGGGAGCGAGCAGTACTTC
TRBJ1-1,NA,NA,TRBV3-1/TRBV3-2,CASRRMTENTEAFF,TGTGCCAGTCGTCGAATGACAGAGAACACTGAAGCTTTCTTT
TRBJ1-3,TRBD1,NA,TRBV19,CASTNRGGFRYGNTIYF,TGTGCCAGTACAAACAGGGGTGGTTTCCGGTATGGAAACACCATATATTTT
TRBJ2-5,TRBD2,NA,TRBV5-1,CASRSSGGSQETQYF,TGCGCCAGCAGATCTAGCGGGGGGTCCCAAGAGACCCAGTACTTC
TRBJ1-1,TRBD1,NA,TRBV19,CASSAQTGKNTEAFF,TGTGCCAGTAGTGCCCAGACAGGGAAGAACACTGAAGCTTTCTTT
TRBJ2-7,NA,NA,TRBV29-1,CSVGAGATYEQYF,TGCAGCGTTGGGGCAGGGGCTACCTACGAGCAGTACTTC
TRBJ2-1,TRBD2,NA,TRBV5-4,CASSLAGLAGSYNEQFF,TGTGCCAGCAGCTTGGCCGGACTAGCGGGTTCCTACAATGAGCAGTTCTTC
TRBJ1-5,NA,NA,TRBV7-9,CASSLAPRGPQHF,TGTGCCAGCAGCTTAGCACCTCGGGGGCCCCAGCATTTT
TRBJ1-2,NA,NA,TRBV10-3,CAISETGSNYGYTF,TGTGCCATCAGTGAGACAGGGTCCAACTATGGCTACACCTTC
TRBJ2-7,TRBD1,NA,TRBV18,CASSPATGAVRGNEQYF,TGTGCCAGCTCACCCGCAACAGGGGCAGTTCGAGGCAACGAGCAGTACTTC
TRBJ1-1,NA,NA,TRBV6-5,CASSYNSGLMNTEAFF,TGTGCCAGCAGTTACAATTCAGGGCTGATGAACACTGAAGCTTTCTTT
TRBJ1-4,NA,NA,TRBV9,CASSASQGFGLFF,TGTGCCAGCAGCGCGTCCCAGGGTTTCGGACTGTTTTTT
TRBJ1-6,NA,NA,TRBV5-1,CASTFGPSGDNSPLHF,TGCGCCAGCACCTTCGGTCCTTCGGGGGATAATTCACCCCTCCACTTT
TRBJ1-2,NA,once,TRBV9,CASSVGGGDYGYTF,TGTGCCAGCAGCGTAGGGGGAGGGGACTATGGCTACACCTTC
TRBJ1-2,NA,NA,TRBV3-1/TRBV3-2,CASSPGWGGIDYGYTF,TGTGCCAGCAGCCCGGGTTGGGGGGGCATCGACTATGGCTACACCTTC
TRBJ2-2,NA,NA,TRBV18,CASSPYAGRNTGELFF,TGTGCCAGCTCCCCCTATGCGGGTAGGAACACCGGGGAGCTGTTTTTT
TRBJ1-4,NA,NA,TRBV27,CASRGRGREKLFF,TGTGCCAGCAGGGGCAGGGGCAGGGAAAAACTGTTTTTT
TRBJ1-2,TRBD1,once,TRBV9,CASSGPGQGADYGYTF,TGTGCCAGCAGCGGACCGGGACAGGGGGCGGACTATGGCTACACCTTC
TRBJ2-3,TRBD2,NA,TRBV19,CASSEGLAGADTQYF,TGTGCCAGTAGTGAGGGACTAGCGGGAGCAGATACGCAGTATTTT
TRBJ1-4,NA,NA,TRBV6-5,CASSYLRSRGKLFF,TGTGCCAGCAGTTACCTCCGGAGCAGGGGAAAACTGTTTTTT
TRBJ1-4,NA,NA,TRBV7-9,CASSLVAEKLFF,TGTGCCAGCAGCTTGGTAGCGGAAAAACTGTTTTTT
TRBJ1-1,TRBD1,NA,TRBV18,CASTDRGTEAFF,TGTGCCAGCACCGACAGGGGGACTGAAGCTTTCTTT
TRBJ1-6,NA,NA,TRBV2,CASRTLDSAHSPLHF,TGTGCCAGCAGGACGCTCGACAGTGCCCATTCACCCCTCCACTTT
TRBJ2-7,TRBD1,NA,TRBV5-8,CASSIGTAARDEQYF,TGTGCCAGCAGCATCGGGACAGCGGCAAGGGACGAGCAGTACTTC
TRBJ2-1,TRBD2,NA,TRBV6-5,CASSRIAGGLGEQFF,TGTGCCAGCAGTCGGATAGCGGGGGGGCTGGGTGAGCAGTTCTTC
TRBJ1-2,NA,NA,TRBV5-1,CASSLGGLVLRPSYGYTF,TGCGCCAGCAGCTTGGGGGGGCTTGTTCTTCGACCTAGCTATGGCTACACCTTC
TRBJ2-1,NA,NA,TRBV2,CASSEGVARREQFF,TGTGCCAGCAGTGAAGGGGTGGCCAGGCGTGAGCAGTTCTTC
TRBJ1-2,NA,NA,TRBV12-3/TRBV12-4,CASSSDRTSGYTF,TGTGCCAGCAGTTCCGACAGGACGAGTGGCTACACCTTC
TRBJ2-2,TRBD2,NA,TRBV29-1,CSVTGTSGSPLATGELFF,TGCAGCGTTACCGGGACTAGCGGGAGTCCACTAGCCACCGGGGAGCTGTTTTTT
TRBJ2-4,TRBD2,NA,TRBV19,CASSRTSGGALAKNIQYF,TGTGCCAGTAGCCGGACTAGCGGGGGGGCGCTAGCCAAAAACATTCAGTACTTC
TRBJ1-3,NA,NA,TRBV7-8,CASSPAMTAGNTIYF,TGTGCCAGCAGCCCGGCCATGACAGCTGGAAACACCATATATTTT
TRBJ2-5,NA,NA,TRBV5-1,CASSPQGGHQETQYF,TGCGCCAGCAGCCCCCAAGGGGGACATCAAGAGACCCAGTACTTC
TRBJ2-3,TRBD2,NA,TRBV9,CASSPLAGVNTDTQYF,TGTGCCAGCAGCCCCCTAGCGGGAGTGAACACAGATACGCAGTATTTT